The source of this TCR beta chain is a study of shared clonotypes between healthy human individuals. Study-wide points: Tissue TCR repertoires likely differ from these blood-only repertoires.

In regard to this clone: Antigen unknown.

The unsorted samples took around 81 million PBMCs to get genomic DNA. From germline, CDR1 is GTSNPN and CDR2 SVGIG (reference sequence). The J segment lost 11 bases and the V segment lost 5 bases, leaving 23 bases of the junction unmatched. The CDR3 is 16 amino acids. For every subset, genomic DNA was evenly distributed across several immunoSEQ plates. Original handling: As immunoSEQ supplied junction-only sequences (without quality scores), filtering differed. The table came from immunoSEQ multiplex PCR; TCRdb's copy has only in-frame clones and leaves some out. That table furnishes V, J and clone size, whereas the DNA furnished D and trimming. The sample lists roughly 490,000 clones; roughly 85% were seen once.

Sequenced sample: PBMCs. The chain employs TRBV30 and TRBJ2-5, with TRBD2 matching over 7 bases. This TCR was recovered from a woman aged 40-49 years in good health. Some clones in this sample may be carry-over from other donors' samples. Written as DNA, the CDR3 is TGTGCCTGGGACAACACGGGGGGACTCCGCGGAGTCGGGCAGTACTTC. This translates into CAWDNTGGLRGVGQYF.